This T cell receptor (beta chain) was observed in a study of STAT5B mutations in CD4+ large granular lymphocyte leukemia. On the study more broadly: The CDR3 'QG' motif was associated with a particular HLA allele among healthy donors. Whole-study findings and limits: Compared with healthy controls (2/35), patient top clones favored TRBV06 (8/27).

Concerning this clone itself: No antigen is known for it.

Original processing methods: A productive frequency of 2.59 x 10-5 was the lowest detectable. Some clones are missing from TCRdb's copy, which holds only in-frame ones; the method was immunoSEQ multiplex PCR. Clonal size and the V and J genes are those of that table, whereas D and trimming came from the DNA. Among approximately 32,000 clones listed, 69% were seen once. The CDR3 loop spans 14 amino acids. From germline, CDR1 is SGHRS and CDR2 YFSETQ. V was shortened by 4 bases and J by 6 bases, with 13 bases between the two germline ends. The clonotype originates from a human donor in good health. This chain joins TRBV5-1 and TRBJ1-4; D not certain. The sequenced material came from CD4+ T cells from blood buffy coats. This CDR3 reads CASSLRPDDEKLFF. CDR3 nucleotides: TGCGCCAGCAGCCTACGCCCGGACGATGAAAAACTGTTTTTT. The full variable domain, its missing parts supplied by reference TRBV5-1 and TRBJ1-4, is KAGVTQTPRYLIKTRGQQVTLSCSPISGHRSVSWYQQTPGQGLQFLFEYFSETQRNKGNFPGRFSGRQFSNSRSEMNVSTLELGDSALYLCASSLRPDDEKLFFGSGTQLSVL.